This T cell receptor (beta chain) was recovered during a study of T cell responses to AZD1222 COVID-19 vaccine. Study-wide points: Clonal diversity was possibly underestimated, and the donors were mostly white British, with more females. Nearly half of spike-specific TCRs reportedly target unmutated variant regions. Across spike, vaccine-associated CD4 TCRs were found, dominant at 160-218 and 743-854.

Note on this clone: Its antigen is undetermined.

The repertoire was sequenced with immunoSEQ multiplex PCR; TCRdb's copy has only in-frame clones and lacks some. The table records roughly 120,000 clones, approximately 86% of them present only once. Second-dose intervals near 4 or 12 weeks were combined. The sequence was obtained from an adult who received the AZD1222 COVID-19 vaccine. The input for sequencing was peripheral blood, taken 28 days after the second AZD1222 dose.

This CDR3 is CASTSGQGYQPQHF. CDR3 sequence (DNA): TGTGCCAGCACCTCGGGACAGGGGTATCAGCCCCAGCATTTT. The rearrangement uses TRBV28 and TRBJ1-5, with 10 bases identical to TRBD1. The CDR3 is 14 amino acids. CDR1 and CDR2 from the germline V gene are MDHEN and SYDVKM. J was trimmed by 5 bases and V by 7 bases; bases with no gene match: 5.